This T cell receptor beta chain came from a study of blood T cell repertoires in COVID-19. Whole-study context: The United States, Italy and Spain provided the acute and convalescent COVID-19 samples. Sources were T cells, B-cell-depleted T cells, or PBMCs; the material itself was cDNA or gDNA.

CDR1 and CDR2 from the germline V gene are SGHRS and YFSETQ. Deletions cut 7 bases from V and 5 bases from J, with 18 bases between. The CDR3 is made up of 14 amino acids. In the study's own analysis: Estimation of nucleated cell counts relied on the amplification of reference gene primers. The protocol was immunoSEQ multiplex PCR, while the TCRdb copy is restricted to in-frame clones and leaves out a portion. For V, J and clone size, that table is used; D and trimming come from the DNA. The sample lists about 300,000 clones, about 89% occurring once. Recovered participants had two consecutive negative NP/OP PCR tests, healthcare professional clearance, or symptom resolution.

The chain uses TRBV5-1 and TRBJ2-5; a possible D gene is TRBD1 (5 bases). Source material: PBMCs or T cells enriched from blood (not recorded which). The origin of this receptor is a woman aged 40 to 55 who had recovered from COVID-19. The CDR3 coding sequence is TGCGCCAGCTCCGCCATGGGCCAGGGCGAGACCCAGTACTTC. Translating it yields CASSAMGQGETQYF.